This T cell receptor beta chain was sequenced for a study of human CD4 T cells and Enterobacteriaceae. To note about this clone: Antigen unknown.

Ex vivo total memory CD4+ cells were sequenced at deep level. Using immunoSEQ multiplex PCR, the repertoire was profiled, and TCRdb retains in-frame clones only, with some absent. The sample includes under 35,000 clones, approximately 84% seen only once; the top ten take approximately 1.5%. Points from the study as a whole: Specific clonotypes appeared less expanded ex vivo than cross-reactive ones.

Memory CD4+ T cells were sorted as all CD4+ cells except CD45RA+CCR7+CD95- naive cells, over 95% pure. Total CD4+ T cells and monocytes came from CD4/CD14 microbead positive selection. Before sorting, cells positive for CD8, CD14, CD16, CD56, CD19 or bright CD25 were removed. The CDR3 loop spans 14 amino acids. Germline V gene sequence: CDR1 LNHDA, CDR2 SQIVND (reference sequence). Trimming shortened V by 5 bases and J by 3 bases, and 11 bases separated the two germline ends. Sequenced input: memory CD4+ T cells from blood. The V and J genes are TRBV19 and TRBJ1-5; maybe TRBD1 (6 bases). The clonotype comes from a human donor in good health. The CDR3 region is CASSSGQLNQPQHF. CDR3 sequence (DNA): TGTGCCAGTAGTTCCGGACAGCTCAATCAGCCCCAGCATTTT.